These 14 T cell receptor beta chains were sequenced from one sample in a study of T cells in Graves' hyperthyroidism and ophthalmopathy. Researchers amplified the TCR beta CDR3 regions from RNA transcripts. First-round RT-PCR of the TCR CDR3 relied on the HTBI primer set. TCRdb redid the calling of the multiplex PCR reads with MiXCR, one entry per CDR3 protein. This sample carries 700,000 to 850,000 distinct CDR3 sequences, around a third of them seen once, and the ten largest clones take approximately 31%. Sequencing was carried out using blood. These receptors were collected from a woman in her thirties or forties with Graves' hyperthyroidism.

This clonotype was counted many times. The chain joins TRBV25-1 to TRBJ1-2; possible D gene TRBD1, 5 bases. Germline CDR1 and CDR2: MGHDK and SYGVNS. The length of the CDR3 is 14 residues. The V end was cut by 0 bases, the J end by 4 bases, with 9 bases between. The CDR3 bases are TGTGCCAGCAGTGAATATGAAGGGGCCTATGGCTACACCTTC. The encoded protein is CASSEYEGAYGYTF.

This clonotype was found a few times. The CDR3 region is CASSSYRENEKLFF. The DNA for the CDR3 is TGTGCCAGCAGCTCCTACAGAGAGAATGAAAAACTGTTTTTT. The chain couples TRBV6-6 to TRBJ1-4; D remains unclear. CDR1 MNHNY and CDR2 SVGAGI come from the germline V gene (reference sequence). Trimming removed 6 bases from V and 5 bases from J, with 13 bases in between. CDR3 length equals 14 residues.

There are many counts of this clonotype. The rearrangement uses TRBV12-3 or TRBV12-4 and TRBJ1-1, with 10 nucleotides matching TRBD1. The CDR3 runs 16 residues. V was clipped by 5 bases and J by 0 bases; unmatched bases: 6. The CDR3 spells CASSQGQGGMNTEAFF. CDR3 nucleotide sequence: TGTGCCAGCAGTCAAGGACAGGGGGGCATGAACACTGAAGCTTTCTTT.

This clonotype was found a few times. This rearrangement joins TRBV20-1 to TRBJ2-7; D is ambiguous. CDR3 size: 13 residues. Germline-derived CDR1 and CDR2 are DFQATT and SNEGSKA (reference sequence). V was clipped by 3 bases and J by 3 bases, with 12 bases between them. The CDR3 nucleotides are TGCAGTGCTAGTAAGATTGTAGGCTACGAGCAGTACTTC. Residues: CSASKIVGYEQYF.

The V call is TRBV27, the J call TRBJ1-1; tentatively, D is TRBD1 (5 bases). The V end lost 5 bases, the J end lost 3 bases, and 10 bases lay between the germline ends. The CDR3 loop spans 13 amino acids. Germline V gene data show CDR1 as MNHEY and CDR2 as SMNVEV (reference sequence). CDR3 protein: CASSMGGDTEAFF. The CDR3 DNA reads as TGTGCCAGCAGTATGGGAGGGGACACTGAAGCTTTCTTT.

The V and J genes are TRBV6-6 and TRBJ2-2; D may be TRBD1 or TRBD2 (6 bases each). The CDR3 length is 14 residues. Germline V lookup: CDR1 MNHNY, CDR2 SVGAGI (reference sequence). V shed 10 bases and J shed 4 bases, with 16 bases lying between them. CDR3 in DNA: TGTGCCACTACGAACGGGGGCACCACCGGGGAGCTGTTTTTT. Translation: CATTNGGTTGELFF.

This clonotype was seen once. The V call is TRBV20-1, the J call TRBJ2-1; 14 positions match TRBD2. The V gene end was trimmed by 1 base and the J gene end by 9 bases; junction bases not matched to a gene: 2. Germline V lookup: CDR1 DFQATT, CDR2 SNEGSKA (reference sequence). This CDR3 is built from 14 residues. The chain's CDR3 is CSARAGTSGSEQFF. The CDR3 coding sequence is TGCAGTGCTAGAGCGGGGACTAGCGGGAGTGAGCAGTTCTTC.

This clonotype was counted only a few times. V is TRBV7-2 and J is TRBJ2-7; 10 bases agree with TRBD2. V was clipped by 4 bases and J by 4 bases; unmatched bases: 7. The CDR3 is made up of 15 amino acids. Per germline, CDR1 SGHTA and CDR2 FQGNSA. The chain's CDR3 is CASSSQGLAPYEQYF. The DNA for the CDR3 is TGTGCCAGCAGCTCCCAGGGACTAGCGCCGTACGAGCAGTACTTC.

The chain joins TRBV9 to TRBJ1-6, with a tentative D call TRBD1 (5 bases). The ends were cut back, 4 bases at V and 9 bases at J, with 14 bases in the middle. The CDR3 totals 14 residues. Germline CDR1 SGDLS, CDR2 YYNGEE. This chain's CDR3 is CASSLIRDGSPLHF. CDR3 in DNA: TGTGCCAGCAGCTTAATCCGGGACGGTTCACCCCTCCACTTT.

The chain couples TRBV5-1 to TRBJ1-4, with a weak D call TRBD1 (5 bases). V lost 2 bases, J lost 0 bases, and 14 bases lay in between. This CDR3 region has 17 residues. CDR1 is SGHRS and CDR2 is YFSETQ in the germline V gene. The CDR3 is CASSLAGTGATNEKLFF. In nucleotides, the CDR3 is TGCGCCAGCAGCTTAGCGGGGACGGGAGCAACTAATGAAAAACTGTTTTTT.

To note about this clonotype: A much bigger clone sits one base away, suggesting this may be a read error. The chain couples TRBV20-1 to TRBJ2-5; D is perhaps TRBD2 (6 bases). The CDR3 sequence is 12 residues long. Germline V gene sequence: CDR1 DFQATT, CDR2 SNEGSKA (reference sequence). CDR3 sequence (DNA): TGCAGTGCTAGGTCTAGCGAAGAGGCCCAGTACTTC. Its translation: CSARSSEEAQYF.

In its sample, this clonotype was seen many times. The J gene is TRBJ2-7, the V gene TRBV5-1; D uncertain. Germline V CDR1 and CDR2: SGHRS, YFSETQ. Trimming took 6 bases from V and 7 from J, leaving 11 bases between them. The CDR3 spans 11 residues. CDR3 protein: CASTDLGEQYF. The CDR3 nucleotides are TGCGCCAGCACCGATCTTGGAGAGCAGTACTTC.

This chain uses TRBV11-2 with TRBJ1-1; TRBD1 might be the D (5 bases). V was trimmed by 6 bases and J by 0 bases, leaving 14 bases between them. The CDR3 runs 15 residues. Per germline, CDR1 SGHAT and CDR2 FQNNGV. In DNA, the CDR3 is TGTGCCAGCAGTTACGGCGGGGGTGTGAACACTGAAGCTTTCTTT. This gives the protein CASSYGGGVNTEAFF.

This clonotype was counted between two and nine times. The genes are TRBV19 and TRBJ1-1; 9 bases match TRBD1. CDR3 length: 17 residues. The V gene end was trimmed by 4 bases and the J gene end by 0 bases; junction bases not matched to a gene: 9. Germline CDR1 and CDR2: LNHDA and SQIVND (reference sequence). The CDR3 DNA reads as TGTGCCAGTAGTACCGGGACAGGGTTTTCCATGAACACTGAAGCTTTCTTT. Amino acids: CASSTGTGFSMNTEAFF.